The 28 T cell receptor beta chains given below trace back to one sample, sequenced in a study of blood T cell repertoires in COVID-19. Some clones are missing from TCRdb's copy, which holds only in-frame ones; the method was immunoSEQ multiplex PCR. The sample records 300,000 to 350,000 clones, 90% to 95% being singletons. Input material: PBMCs or T cells enriched from blood (not recorded which). The receptors stem from a young woman who had been exposed to COVID-19.

Notes on this clone: The junction differs from germline at one of its ends, possibly a read error. The chain uses TRBV10-3 and TRBJ1-6; TRBD1 agrees at 12 bases. In germline, CDR1 is ENHRY, CDR2 SYGVKD. The CDR3 runs 18 residues. The CDR3 loop is CSIRGTIPGQGANSPLHF. In DNA form, the CDR3 reads TGTTCCATCAGGGGCACTATTCCGGGACAGGGGGCAAATTCACCCCTCCACTTT.

The J gene is TRBJ1-1, the V gene TRBV5-1, with D hard to call. Germline assignment: CDR1 SGHRS and CDR2 YFSETQ. This CDR3 has 13 residues. Trimming took 5 bases from V and 4 from J, leaving 12 bases between them. CDR3 DNA: TGCGCCAGCAGACCGGTTCCGAGCACTGAAGCTTTCTTT. Protein product: CASRPVPSTEAFF.

The CDR3 DNA follows: TGTGCCAGCAGTCCTGGACACAACTCTGGAAACACCATATATTTT. This sequence encodes CASSPGHNSGNTIYF. The chain couples TRBV5-6 to TRBJ1-3; maybe TRBD1 (5 bases). Germline V gene data show CDR1 as SGHDT and CDR2 as YYEEEE. The V and J ends lost 5 bases and 0 bases respectively, with 12 bases between them. The CDR3 contains 15 residues.

The genes are TRBV4-2 and TRBJ2-7; 9 nucleotides align to TRBD2. Per the germline V gene, CDR1 is LGHNA and CDR2 is YNFKEQ. V shed 0 bases and J 2 bases; nucleotides not matched to a gene: 8. CDR3 size: 17 residues. The CDR3 sequence is CASSQEGFAGGPYEQYF. Here the CDR3 DNA reads TGTGCCAGCAGCCAAGAAGGGTTCGCGGGGGGGCCCTACGAGCAGTACTTC.

The gene calls are TRBV29-1 and TRBJ2-1; D gene ambiguous. This CDR3 is 15 amino acids long. V was trimmed by 3 bases and J by 1 base, leaving 13 bases between them. Germline V gives CDR1 SQVTM, CDR2 ANQGSEA. This CDR3 reads CSVETVEESYNEQFF. CDR3 DNA: TGCAGCGTTGAGACTGTAGAAGAGTCCTACAATGAGCAGTTCTTC.

This chain links TRBV6-2 or TRBV6-3 with TRBJ2-1; TRBD2 matches 15 bases. Trimming at V came to 5 bases and at J to 1 base, leaving 6 bases not matched to a gene. Germline CDR1 MNHEY, CDR2 SVGEGT. This CDR3 region has 18 residues. Here the CDR3 DNA reads TGTGCCAGCAGTAGACGGACTAGCGGGGGGGTGTCCTACAATGAGCAGTTCTTC. Amino acids: CASSRRTSGGVSYNEQFF.

This clone was found once. V is TRBV10-2 and J is TRBJ1-1, with TRBD1 matching over 8 bases. The CDR3 runs to 14 residues. Germline CDR1 reads WSHSY; CDR2 reads SAAADI. The trim removed 5 bases at V and 1 base at J, leaving 3 bases unmatched. The CDR3 DNA reads as TGCGCCAGCAGTCTTCAGGGGGCGAACACTGAAGCTTTCTTT. The encoded protein is CASSLQGANTEAFF.

J is TRBJ1-1 and V is TRBV11-3, with D possibly TRBD1 on 5 matching bases. Germline V gene sequence: CDR1 SGHNT, CDR2 YENEEA. The V and J ends lost 5 bases and 4 bases respectively, with 14 bases between them. The CDR3 is 14 residues long. In DNA form, the CDR3 reads TGTGCCAGCAGCCCAAACGGGGGGAGCACTGAAGCTTTCTTT. Translation: CASSPNGGSTEAFF.

The V and J genes are TRBV4-2 and TRBJ1-1; TRBD1 matches at 8 bases. The CDR3 covers 15 residues. The J segment lost 7 bases and the V segment lost 3 bases, leaving 10 bases of the junction unmatched. Germline CDR1 and CDR2: LGHNA and YNFKEQ. The CDR3 coding sequence is TGTGCCAGCAGCCAGTTTACCCAGGGGGCGAATGAAGCTTTCTTT. Its translation: CASSQFTQGANEAFF.

This clone was seen a single time. The rearrangement uses TRBV7-3 and TRBJ1-6, with D possibly matching TRBD1 (5 bases). The germline gives CDR1 SGHTA, CDR2 FQGTGA. Trimming took off 5 bases at V and 7 bases at J, with 9 bases between the two ends. This CDR3 is 13 amino acids long. The CDR3 sequence: CASSRQINSPLHF. The CDR3 DNA sequence: TGTGCCAGCAGCCGACAGATCAATTCACCCCTCCACTTT.

The gene calls are TRBV2 and TRBJ1-5; D is unresolved. The CDR3 is 15 residues long. Trimming took 4 bases from V and 0 from J, leaving 10 bases between them. Germline CDR1 is SNHLY and CDR2 is FYNNEI. CDR3 sequence: CASSGTVHSNQPQHF. CDR3 DNA: TGTGCCAGCAGTGGCACGGTCCATAGCAATCAGCCCCAGCATTTT.

The V call is TRBV5-5, the J call TRBJ1-1; TRBD1 matches at 7 bases. The germline V gene encodes CDR1 SGHKS and CDR2 YYEKEE (reference sequence). CDR3 length: 14 amino acids. J was trimmed by 1 base and V by 7 bases; bases with no gene match: 7. CDR3 region: CASLIDRANTEAFF. The CDR3 DNA reads TGTGCCAGCCTAATCGACAGGGCGAACACTGAAGCTTTCTTT. The full variable domain, completed using reference TRBV5-5 and TRBJ1-1, is DAGVTQSPTHLIKTRGQQVTLRCSPISGHKSVSWYQQVLGQGPQFIFQYYEKEERGRGNFPDRFSARQFPNYSSELNVNALLLGDSALYLCASLIDRANTEAFFGQGTRLTVV.

This chain links TRBV6-5 with TRBJ1-2; maybe TRBD1 (6 bases). Germline-derived CDR1 and CDR2 are MNHEY and SVGAGI. This CDR3 spans 13 amino acids. With 8 bases removed from V and 8 bases from J, the gap between germline ends came to 18 bases. CDR3 sequence: CASLYWDTSGYTF. The CDR3 region has the DNA TGTGCCAGCTTGTACTGGGACACTTCAGGCTACACCTTC.

The genes are TRBV5-1 and TRBJ1-1, with 8 bases identical to TRBD1. This CDR3 comprises 19 residues. J lost 0 bases, V lost 1 base, and 14 bases had no gene match. Germline CDR1 is SGHRS and CDR2 is YFSETQ. The CDR3 nucleotides read TGCGCCAGCAGCTTGAGGGGGAACAACAGGGGGAGCATGAACACTGAAGCTTTCTTT. This gives the protein CASSLRGNNRGSMNTEAFF. Looking up the rest from reference TRBV5-1 and TRBJ1-1 gives the full variable domain: KAGVTQTPRYLIKTRGQQVTLSCSPISGHRSVSWYQQTPGQGLQFLFEYFSETQRNKGNFPGRFSGRQFSNSRSEMNVSTLELGDSALYLCASSLRGNNRGSMNTEAFFGQGTRLTVV.

V usage is TRBV25-1 and J usage is TRBJ1-4, with no clear D. V lost 2 bases and J lost 5, with 18 bases in between. CDR3 length equals 17 residues. Germline CDR1 and CDR2: MGHDK and SYGVNS. The CDR3 nucleotides read TGTGCCAGCAGTGAAGCGGCCGGACGGGGTGGGAATGAAAAACTGTTTTTT. Encoded protein: CASSEAAGRGGNEKLFF.

This chain joins TRBV5-1 and TRBJ2-6; 9 nucleotides line up with TRBD1. Unmatched junction bases numbered 6, after V lost 4 bases and J lost 4 bases. CDR1 and CDR2 from the germline V gene are SGHRS and YFSETQ. The CDR3 is 16 amino acids. In DNA, the CDR3 is TGCGCCAGCAGCACGGGACAGGGCTCGGGGGCCAACGTCCTGACTTTC. This encodes CASSTGQGSGANVLTF.

The V and J genes are TRBV4-1 and TRBJ2-3; tentatively, D is TRBD1 (5 bases). V was cut by 5 bases and J by 2 bases, with 11 bases left in between. Germline values: CDR1 MGHRA, CDR2 YSYEKL. The CDR3 has 14 residues. CDR3 sequence reads: CASSFRQSTDTQYF. CDR3 DNA sequence: TGCGCCAGCAGCTTCCGACAGTCCACAGATACGCAGTATTTT.

The chain carries TRBV24-1 and TRBJ2-5; 10 nucleotides match TRBD1. Germline lookup yields CDR1 KGHDR and CDR2 SFDVKD. The CDR3 runs to 15 residues. The V and J ends lost 4 bases and 5 bases, in that order; junction bases with no gene match: 6. The CDR3 region is CATSEDGTGEETQYF. CDR3 nucleotide sequence: TGTGCCACCAGTGAGGACGGGACAGGGGAGGAGACCCAGTACTTC.

The genes are TRBV24-1 and TRBJ2-1; perhaps TRBD2 as D (6 bases). The germline V and J ends were trimmed by 4 bases and 6 bases, with 9 bases remaining between them. The CDR3 is made up of 13 amino acids. CDR1 and CDR2 (germline): KGHDR, SFDVKD. CDR3 sequence: CATSDPGVNEQFF. CDR3 in DNA: TGTGCCACCAGTGACCCGGGAGTCAATGAGCAGTTCTTC.

The V call is TRBV5-5, the J call TRBJ1-2, with D unclear. V lost 4 bases, J lost 0 bases, and 16 bases lay in between. The CDR3 extends over 16 amino acids. Germline V lookup: CDR1 SGHKS, CDR2 YYEKEE (reference sequence). DNA of the CDR3: TGTGCCAGCAGCCTCTACGGACGGGGAGCTAACTATGGCTACACCTTC. Translating it yields CASSLYGRGANYGYTF.

This clone was seen only once. The V and J genes are TRBV7-2 and TRBJ1-2; D may be TRBD1 (6 bases). V gave up 2 bases and J gave up 4 bases, with 11 bases separating them. Germline CDR1 reads SGHTA; CDR2 reads FQGNSA. The CDR3 loop spans 14 amino acids. The CDR3 region has the DNA TGTGCCAGCAGCTTAACAGGGCCCGTCTATGGCTACACCTTC. It is translated as CASSLTGPVYGYTF.

The V and J genes are TRBV3-1 (or the pseudogene TRBV3-2) and TRBJ2-7; a weak D match, TRBD1 (6 bases). The V gene's germline CDR1 is LGHDT and CDR2 YNNKEL (reference sequence). The CDR3 sequence is 13 residues long. V lost 4 bases and J 5 bases, leaving 12 bases between the germline ends. CDR3 sequence reads: CASSRVQGNEQYF. The CDR3 region has the DNA TGTGCCAGCAGCCGAGTACAGGGTAACGAGCAGTACTTC.

The chain couples TRBV5-3 to TRBJ1-4, with 7 nucleotides matching TRBD1. TRBV5-3 is designated an ORF whose function remains uncertain. With V trimmed by 4 bases and J by 3 bases, 21 bases remained unmatched. This CDR3 contains 20 residues. The CDR3 coding sequence is TGTGCCAGAAGCGGAGGGACAGCTGAAAAAGAATTCTCCTCTAATGAAAAACTGTTTTTT. It yields the protein CARSGGTAEKEFSSNEKLFF.

This clone came up a few times. The rearrangement uses TRBV5-6 and TRBJ1-3; D gene unclear. This CDR3 spans 15 amino acids. Germline V gene sequence: CDR1 SGHDT, CDR2 YYEEEE. Trimming left V 4 bases short and J 4 bases short, with 15 bases between. The CDR3 DNA sequence: TGTGCCAGCAGCCGGATGGAGGTTAGGGGAAACACCATATATTTT. Amino acid sequence: CASSRMEVRGNTIYF.

V is TRBV19 and J is TRBJ1-5; TRBD1 might be the D (6 bases). The CDR3 consists of 16 residues. Germline assignment: CDR1 LNHDA and CDR2 SQIVND (reference sequence). Trimming pared 3 bases from V and 3 bases from J, leaving 15 bases between. CDR3: CASSIPGVGSNQPQHF. CDR3 in DNA: TGTGCCAGTAGTATTCCAGGGGTGGGGTCCAATCAGCCCCAGCATTTT.

J is TRBJ1-1 and V is TRBV5-6; D might be TRBD1 (6 bases). The germline V gene encodes CDR1 SGHDT and CDR2 YYEEEE. The CDR3 is 16 amino acids. V lost 4 bases and J 1 base, leaving 17 bases between the germline ends. CDR3 residues: CASSLTTTGSNTEAFF. Written as DNA, the CDR3 is TGTGCCAGCAGCCTCACTACCACAGGGTCGAACACTGAAGCTTTCTTT.

V gene TRBV3-1 (or the pseudogene TRBV3-2) combines with J gene TRBJ1-2; D ambiguous. CDR1 and CDR2 from the germline V gene are LGHDT and YNNKEL (reference sequence). V dropped 2 bases and J dropped 0 bases, with 10 bases sitting between them. The CDR3 runs 15 residues. CDR3 sequence reads: CASSQYNISNYGYTF. The CDR3, as DNA: TGTGCCAGCAGCCAATATAACATATCTAACTATGGCTACACCTTC.

The chain recombines TRBV6-6 with TRBJ2-7; TRBD1 might be the D (7 bases). Deletions cut 2 bases from V and 3 bases from J, with 14 bases between. This CDR3 has 15 amino acids. Germline V CDR1 and CDR2: MNHNY, SVGAGI (reference sequence). The CDR3 nucleotides read TGTGCCAGCAGTTACGATTACAGGGGAGGCTACGAGCAGTACTTC. Protein sequence: CASSYDYRGGYEQYF.